This T cell receptor beta chain comes out of a study of shared clonotypes between healthy human individuals. Study-wide background: The donor pool was made up of a couple of women and a few men aged 18 to 49. Each donor had three CD4 naive, three CD4 memory, two CD8 naive and one CD8 memory plate. General study points: An expected dependence of interdonor clonotype sharing on sequencing depth was noted. Several donors held around 5% of naive CD4 clonotypes in common.

Naive CD8 cells comprised CD45RO-negative, CCR7-positively selected cells, excluding terminally differentiated effector memory CD45RA+ cells. The repertoire was sequenced with immunoSEQ multiplex PCR; TCRdb's copy has only in-frame clones and lacks some. Seen here are about 2.1 million clones, about 92% observed once, and the top ten hold roughly 1.8%. The germline V gene encodes CDR1 MDHEN and CDR2 SYDVKM. The CDR3 is 16 residues long. V lost 6 bases and J lost 6; bases outside the gene matches: 14. As concerns this clone: The antigen is unknown.

This chain uses TRBV28 with TRBJ2-1; TRBD1 matches at 7 bases. The receptor's source is a man aged 18 to 30 in good health. Some clones in this sample may be carry-over from other donors' samples. The sequenced sample consisted of naive CD8+ T cells from PBMCs. CDR3 sequence reads: CASSRDSRTGPNEQFF. CDR3 nucleotide sequence: TGTGCCAGCAGCCGGGATTCTAGGACAGGTCCCAATGAGCAGTTCTTC.